This TCR beta chain was recovered during a study of identical twins. Regarding this clonotype: Antigen specificity is unknown.

The V end lost 2 bases, the J end lost 0 bases, and 7 bases lay between the germline ends. This CDR3 has 14 amino acids. From germline, CDR1 is MNHEY and CDR2 SVGAGI. General observations from the study: Compared with unrelated sharing, twin-shared out-of-frame alpha sequences had more low-probability sequences.

TCRdb ran MiXCR on the 5' RACE reads and lists one entry per CDR3 protein. The sample carries 1.5 million to 2 million distinct CDR3 sequences, around 33% recorded once. The receptor was isolated from a newborn girl in good health. The sample consisted of cord blood. The rearrangement uses TRBV6-5 and TRBJ1-1; D remains ambiguous. The CDR3 DNA reads as TGTGCCAGCAGTTACGTGAGTTTGAACACTGAAGCTTTCTTT. Residues: CASSYVSLNTEAFF.